The entry below describes one T cell receptor beta chain. Only in-frame clones appear in the TCRdb table, and some are missing; sequencing was by immunoSEQ multiplex PCR. The data contain about 30,000 clones, about 93% of them seen just once; the ten biggest clones take up approximately 0.41%. The sample belongs to a study of T cell changes during pregnancy in multiple sclerosis. This CDR3 region has 14 residues. CDR1 and CDR2 from the germline V gene are SGHKS and YYEKEE (reference sequence). Trimming removed 4 bases from V and 2 bases from J, with 10 bases in between. The chain employs TRBV5-5 and TRBJ1-5; perhaps TRBD1 as D (6 bases). Sequencing used CD4+ T cells from peripheral blood mononuclear cells, obtained after pregnancy. The sequence derives from a female donor with multiple sclerosis, enrolled in a pregnancy study. The CDR3 spells CASSISGGNQPQHF. DNA for the CDR3: TGTGCCAGCAGCATCTCAGGGGGCAATCAGCCCCAGCATTTT.